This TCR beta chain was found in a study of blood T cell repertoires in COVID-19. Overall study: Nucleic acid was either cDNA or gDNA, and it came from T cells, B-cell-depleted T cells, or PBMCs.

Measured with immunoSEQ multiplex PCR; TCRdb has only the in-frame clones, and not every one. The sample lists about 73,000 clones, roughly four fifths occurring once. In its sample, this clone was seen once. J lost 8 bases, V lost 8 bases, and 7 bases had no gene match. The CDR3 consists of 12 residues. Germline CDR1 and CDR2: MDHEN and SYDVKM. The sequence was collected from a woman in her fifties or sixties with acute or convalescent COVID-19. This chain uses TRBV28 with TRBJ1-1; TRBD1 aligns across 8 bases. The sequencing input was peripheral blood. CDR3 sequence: CASGEWTGEAFF. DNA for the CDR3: TGTGCCAGCGGAGAGTGGACAGGGGAAGCTTTCTTT. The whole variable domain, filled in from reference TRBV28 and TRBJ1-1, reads DVKVTQSSRYLVKRTGEKVFLECVQDMDHENMFWYRQDPGLGLRLIYFSYDVKMKEKGDIPEGYSVSREKKERFSLILESASTNQTSMYLCASGEWTGEAFFGQGTRLTVV.